The T cell receptor beta chain described here comes from a study of blood T cell repertoires in COVID-19. This clone was counted a single time. Clones were read by immunoSEQ multiplex PCR, and TCRdb kept only the in-frame ones, dropping some. Here the sample spans about 280,000 clones, around 90% being singletons. Per the germline V gene, CDR1 is SEHNR and CDR2 is FQNEAQ (reference sequence). This CDR3 is 15 amino acids long. With 1 base clipped from V and 3 bases from J, the junction kept 3 bases outside the gene matches. The sequence derives from a woman aged 40 to 50 who had recovered from COVID-19. The material sequenced was PBMCs or T cells enriched from blood (not recorded which). The chain recombines TRBV7-9 with TRBJ1-3; 7 bases map to TRBD1. CDR3 sequence: CASSLGQGFGNTIYF. CDR3 in DNA: TGTGCCAGCAGCTTAGGACAGGGCTTTGGAAACACCATATATTTT.